These 5 T cell receptor beta chains were sequenced from one sample in a study of cytotoxic CD8 clonotypes in ibrutinib-treated CLL. The protocol was immunoSEQ multiplex PCR, while the TCRdb copy is restricted to in-frame clones and leaves out a portion. The sample has tens of thousands of clones, about 47% seen once; the top ten hold about 19%. The sequences come from PBMCs, collected before ibrutinib treatment. All receptors come from a human donor with chronic lymphocytic leukemia.

V and J are TRBV16 and TRBJ1-1; no firm D call. The ends were cut back, 2 bases at V and 6 bases at J, with 10 bases in the middle. The CDR3 runs to 13 residues. Germline assignment: CDR1 KGHSY and CDR2 FQNENV. This chain's CDR3 is CASSQTGKAEAFF. The CDR3 DNA follows: TGTGCCAGCAGCCAAACTGGGAAGGCTGAAGCTTTCTTT.

The J gene is TRBJ1-2, the V gene TRBV29-1; D possibly corresponds to TRBD1 (6 bases). Germline V gene data show CDR1 as SQVTM and CDR2 as ANQGSEA. This CDR3 has 14 amino acids. The ends were cut back, 6 bases at V and 5 bases at J, with 19 bases in the middle. In DNA form, the CDR3 reads TGCAGCGTAAAGTCGGGGGAGAGGGGGTATGGCTACACCTTC. This translates into CSVKSGERGYGYTF.

This clone was counted a few times. The chain has TRBV7-9 and TRBJ1-5; tentatively, D is TRBD1 (5 bases). V was shortened by 1 base and J by 2 bases, with 6 bases between the two germline ends. This CDR3 is 14 amino acids long. CDR1 is SEHNR, CDR2 FQNEAQ, per germline (reference sequence). As DNA, the CDR3 is TGTGCCAGCAGCTTAGGAGGGGGCAATCAGCCCCAGCATTTT. Residues: CASSLGGGNQPQHF.

The V call is TRBV5-1, the J call TRBJ1-2; the match to TRBD1 covers 9 bases. V dropped 4 bases and J dropped 1; count of bases not matched to a gene: 5. This CDR3 spans 15 amino acids. The germline CDR1 and CDR2 sequences are SGHRS and YFSETQ. Here the CDR3 reads CASSLRTGDNYGYTF. The CDR3 bases are TGCGCCAGCAGCCTTAGGACAGGGGATAACTATGGCTACACCTTC.

V usage is TRBV6-6 and J usage is TRBJ2-7; 9 bases line up with TRBD1. Germline CDR1 MNHNY, CDR2 SVGAGI (reference sequence). The CDR3 spans 13 residues. Trimming took 5 bases from V and 6 from J; bases not matched to a gene: 5. The CDR3 region is CASSTGQGGEQYF. The DNA for the CDR3 is TGTGCCAGCAGTACGGGACAGGGTGGCGAGCAGTACTTC.